This T cell receptor (beta chain) came from a study of blood T cell repertoires in COVID-19. Study background: The United States, Italy and Spain provided the acute and convalescent COVID-19 samples.

From germline, CDR1 is SGHVS and CDR2 FQNEAQ. The V end lost 5 bases, the J end lost 0 bases, and 13 bases lay between the germline ends. This CDR3 contains 15 residues. Sequencing used immunoSEQ multiplex PCR; TCRdb keeps in-frame clones, though not all of them. The repertoire holds fewer than 400,000 clones, with approximately 81% as singletons. The sequencing input was peripheral blood. This receptor was identified in a woman younger than 30 with acute or convalescent COVID-19. J is TRBJ2-5 and V is TRBV7-8; TRBD2 is a possible D gene (5 bases). DNA of the CDR3: TGTGCCAGCAGCCCCCGTGCGGGCTACCAAGAGACCCAGTACTTC. This encodes CASSPRAGYQETQYF.